The rows below give T cell receptor beta chains drawn from one sample of a study of cytomegalovirus exposure and HLA in healthy donors. Some clones are missing from TCRdb's copy, which holds only in-frame ones; the method was immunoSEQ multiplex PCR. The sample yields 90,000 to 100,000 clones, about four fifths seen once. Source material: PBMCs. These receptors all come from a man between 50 and 59 years old in good health and CMV-seronegative. The CDR3 runs from the conserved cysteine through the conserved F or W. A D gene is named only where the DNA matches it firmly. Clone size is given for some rows only: seen once, a few or many times, or a class if the clone is expanded.

>.|TRBV25-1|.|TRBJ2-2
TGTGCCAGCAGTGACCACGCGAACACCGGGGGGCTGTTTTTT
CASSDHANTGGLFF
>.|TRBV5-4|TRBD1|TRBJ2-5
TGTGCCAGCAGCTTGGACAGGGGGACAACAGAGACCCAGTACTTC
CASSLDRGTTETQYF
>.|TRBV4-2|.|TRBJ1-3
TGTGCCAGCAGCCAAGACAGGGAGGTGCTGCCTGGAAACACCATATATTTT
CASSQDREVLPGNTIYF
>.|TRBV6-5|.|TRBJ2-7
TGTGCCAGCAGTTACGACAAAACCTACGAGCAGTACTTC
CASSYDKTYEQYF
>.|TRBV6-6|.|TRBJ2-7
TGTGCCAGCAGTTACTCAGCGACAGACTACGAGCAGTACTTC
CASSYSATDYEQYF
>.|TRBV30|.|TRBJ2-7
TGTGCCTGGAGTCTCCTACTTGCGTCGGAGCAGTACTTC
CAWSLLLASEQYF
>.|TRBV19|.|TRBJ1-4
TGTGCCAGTACCCTGGGGACCGGGACAAGAAATGAAAAACTGTTTTTT
CASTLGTGTRNEKLFF
>.|TRBV9|.|TRBJ2-3
TGTGCCAGCAGCGTAGAGGAGAGGAGGGCAGATACGCAGTATTTT
CASSVEERRADTQYF
>once|TRBV9|.|TRBJ2-2
TGTGCCAGCAGCGCTACTTCCGGGACTTTCGCCGGGGAGCTGTTTTTT
CASSATSGTFAGELFF
>.|TRBV5-4|.|TRBJ1-5
TGTGCCAGCAGCTTGGGCGGGGGCAGGATCAATCAGCCCCAGCATTTT
CASSLGGGRINQPQHF
>.|TRBV19|.|TRBJ2-1
TGTGCCAGTAGTATAGTAGGGGGGGGCAGGGCCAACAATGAGCAGTTCTTC
CASSIVGGGRANNEQFF
>.|TRBV6-6|.|TRBJ1-1
TGTGCCAGCAGTTTCGGGGAGAGTGAAGCTTTCTTT
CASSFGESEAFF
>few|TRBV6-5|.|TRBJ1-4
TGTGCCAGCAGTTACTCGTGGGGAGAGGAAAAACTGTTTTTT
CASSYSWGEEKLFF
>.|TRBV28|TRBD1|TRBJ1-5
TGTGCCAGTACAGGGGATCGTCAGCCCCAGCATTTT
CASTGDRQPQHF
>.|TRBV25-1|.|TRBJ2-3
TGTGCCAGCCGTCAGGGCGCAGATACGCAGTATTTT
CASRQGADTQYF
>.|TRBV18|TRBD2|TRBJ2-1
TGTGCCAGCTCACCTCCGGGACTAGGTTCGGGCGTTCGTAATGAGCAGTTCTTC
CASSPPGLGSGVRNEQFF
>.|TRBV11-2|.|TRBJ2-1
TGTGCCAGCAGCACACAAGGTCAGGGACTGCGATACAATGAGCAGTTCTTC
CASSTQGQGLRYNEQFF
>.|TRBV5-1|TRBD2|TRBJ2-1
TGCGCCAGCAGCCCGAGACTAGCGGGAGGGCCAACACACAATGAGCAGTTCTTC
CASSPRLAGGPTHNEQFF
>.|TRBV9|TRBD2|TRBJ2-1
TGTGCCAGCAGTTTAGCGGGTTCCTACAATGAGCAGTTCTTC
CASSLAGSYNEQFF
>.|TRBV5-1|TRBD2|TRBJ2-7
TGCGCCAGCAGCTCGTCGGGGTGGGGGGGCGAGCAGTACTTC
CASSSSGWGGEQYF
>.|TRBV7-9|TRBD1|TRBJ1-4
TGTGCCAGCAGCTTCGGGACAGGGAATAATGAAAAACTGTTTTTT
CASSFGTGNNEKLFF
>.|TRBV28|TRBD1|TRBJ1-4
TGTGCCAGCAGTCCGCCAGGGGGAAGGGCTAATGAAAAACTGTTTTTT
CASSPPGGRANEKLFF
>.|TRBV7-2|.|TRBJ2-3
TGTGCCAGCAGCCGGTCACGTAACCCTAGCACAGATACGCAGTATTTT
CASSRSRNPSTDTQYF
>.|TRBV28|TRBD1|TRBJ1-4
TGTGCCAGCAGTTTACTCGGACAGGGCGCAAATGAAAAACTGTTTTTT
CASSLLGQGANEKLFF
>.|TRBV28|TRBD2|TRBJ2-7
TGTGCCAGCAGTGCCACCACCGGGACTAGCGGGAGGGCCGCCTACGAGCAGTACTTC
CASSATTGTSGRAAYEQYF
>.|TRBV27|.|TRBJ1-2
TGTGCCAGCAGTTTATATGCCGTGGGAGGGGCTGGTTATGGCTACACCTTC
CASSLYAVGGAGYGYTF
>.|TRBV2|TRBD2|TRBJ2-1
TGTGCCAGCATGGGACCCAAGGGAAGAGGGACTAGCGGTCGATCCTACAATGAGCAGTTCTTC
CASMGPKGRGTSGRSYNEQFF
>.|TRBV11-1|.|TRBJ1-2
TGTGCCAGCAGCTTAAACCCCATAGATGCTGGCTACACCTTC
CASSLNPIDAGYTF
>once|TRBV28|.|TRBJ1-5
TGTGCCAGCAGTTTAGGTCGCAGGCTTACGCCCAATCAGCCCCAGCATTTT
CASSLGRRLTPNQPQHF
>.|TRBV11-2|.|TRBJ2-7
TGTGCCAGCAGAGTGACAGGCTCCTACGAGCAGTACTTC
CASRVTGSYEQYF
>.|TRBV6-5|.|TRBJ2-7
TGTGCCAGCAGTTACCGGGTTGGTAGAGCCTACGAGCAGTACTTC
CASSYRVGRAYEQYF
>once|TRBV30|TRBD2|TRBJ2-7
TGTGCCTGGACGGCGGGGGGAACCTACGAGCAGTACTTC
CAWTAGGTYEQYF
>.|TRBV29-1|.|TRBJ1-3
TGCAGCGCGTCAAACCGGGACATTGGAAACACCATATATTTT
CSASNRDIGNTIYF
>.|TRBV27|TRBD1|TRBJ1-1
TGTGCCAGCAGTCCGGACCGGACAGGGTTAGCTTTCTTT
CASSPDRTGLAFF
>.|TRBV21-1|.|TRBJ1-1
TGTGCCAGCAGCCCCCCTGCAGAGGGGGCGGGCACTGAAGCTTTCTTT
CASSPPAEGAGTEAFF
>.|TRBV2|TRBD1|TRBJ1-3
TGTGCCAGCAGTGCCTTCGGACAGGGGGCTGGAAACACCATATATTTT
CASSAFGQGAGNTIYF
>.|TRBV5-4|TRBD2|TRBJ2-1
TGTGCCAGCAGCCCTAGCGGGGGCTCCTACAATGAGCAGTTCTTC
CASSPSGGSYNEQFF
>.|TRBV5-6|TRBD1|TRBJ2-4
TGTGCCAGCAGCACTACAGGGGGTCAGGGCAAAAACATTCAGTACTTC
CASSTTGGQGKNIQYF
>.|TRBV6-6|.|TRBJ2-7
TGTGCCAGCACCCTAACGGGTGGCTACGAGCAGTACTTC
CASTLTGGYEQYF
>.|TRBV2|TRBD1|TRBJ2-2
TGTGCCAGCGACTTCGGGGACAGGGGGATCGGGGAGCTGTTTTTT
CASDFGDRGIGELFF
>.|TRBV27|TRBD2|TRBJ2-5
TGTGAGACTGGCGGGAGGGCCTGGAAAGAGACCCAGTACTTC
CETGGRAWKETQYF
>.|TRBV5-4|TRBD1|TRBJ2-2
TGTGCCAGCAGACGACAGGGGGCCGGCACCGGGGAGCTGTTTTTT
CASRRQGAGTGELFF
>.|TRBV28|TRBD1|TRBJ2-5
TGTGCCATCAATGGTATGGGGACAGGGGGCCGGGAGACCCAGTACTTC
CAINGMGTGGRETQYF
>.|TRBV18|TRBD2|TRBJ2-7
TGTGCCAGCTCACCAGGGGGGGGGTCCTACGAGCAGTACTTC
CASSPGGGSYEQYF
>.|TRBV4-2|.|TRBJ2-2
TGTGCCAGCAGCCAACCCCGGTCGGCAGGGACCGGGGAGCTGTTTTTT
CASSQPRSAGTGELFF
>.|TRBV5-1|TRBD1|TRBJ1-1
TGCGCCAGCAGTTTACAGGGGGGGAACACTGAAGCTTTCTTT
CASSLQGGNTEAFF
>.|TRBV28|TRBD1|TRBJ2-3
TGTGCCAGCAGTTTGTGGGGCATGGGACAGGGGGCCACAGATACGCAGTATTTT
CASSLWGMGQGATDTQYF
>.|TRBV5-6|TRBD2|TRBJ2-1
TGTGCCAGCAGCTTGGGATCGGGGGGGATACAGTTCTTC
CASSLGSGGIQFF
>.|TRBV27|.|TRBJ2-3
TGTGCCAGCAGTTTAAAGGAGGGAAGGACGCAGTATTTT
CASSLKEGRTQYF